The entry below gives a single T cell receptor beta chain sequence along with its context. This specimen belongs to a study of blood T cell repertoires in COVID-19. Across the study: Sites in the United States, Italy and Spain provided acute and convalescent COVID-19 samples.

The age range of participants was roughly 18 to 90 years, with residence in about 25 US areas. Cohorts were assigned according to the clinical history that participants reported. In Cohort 3, a recovered donor had either two negative PCRs, clearance, or symptom resolution. Some clones are missing from TCRdb's copy, which holds only in-frame ones; the method was immunoSEQ multiplex PCR. The sample carries 200,000 to 250,000 clones, over 80% recorded once. CDR3 length equals 13 residues. Trimming cost V 6 bases and J 2 bases, with 11 bases left between them. Specimen: PBMCs or T cells enriched from blood (not recorded which). The source of this sequence is a woman aged 40-49 years who had recovered from COVID-19. V gene TRBV12-3 or TRBV12-4 combines with J gene TRBJ2-7; D perhaps matches TRBD2 (6 bases). CDR3 in amino acids: CASSPGTPYEQYF. In DNA, the CDR3 is TGTGCCAGCAGCCCTGGGACTCCCTACGAGCAGTACTTC.